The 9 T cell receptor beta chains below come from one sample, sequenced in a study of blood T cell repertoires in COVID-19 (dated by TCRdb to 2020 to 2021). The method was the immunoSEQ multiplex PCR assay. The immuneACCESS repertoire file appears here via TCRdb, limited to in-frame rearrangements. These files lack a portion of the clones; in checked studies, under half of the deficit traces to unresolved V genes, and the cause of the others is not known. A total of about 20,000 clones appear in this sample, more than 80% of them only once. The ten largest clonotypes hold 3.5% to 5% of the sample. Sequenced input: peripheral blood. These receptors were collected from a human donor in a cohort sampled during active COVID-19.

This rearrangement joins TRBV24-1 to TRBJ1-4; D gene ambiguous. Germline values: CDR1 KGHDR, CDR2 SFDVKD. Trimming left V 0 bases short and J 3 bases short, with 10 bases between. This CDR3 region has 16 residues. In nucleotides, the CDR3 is TGTGCCACCAGTGATTTGGTGAAGGCGGCTAATGAAAAACTGTTTTTT. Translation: CATSDLVKAANEKLFF.

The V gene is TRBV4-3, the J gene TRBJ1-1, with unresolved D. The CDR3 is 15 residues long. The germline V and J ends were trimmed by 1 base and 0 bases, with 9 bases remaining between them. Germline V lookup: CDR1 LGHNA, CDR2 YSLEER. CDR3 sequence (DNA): TGCGCCAGCAGCCAAGGCCCCCAGATGAACACTGAAGCTTTCTTT. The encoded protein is CASSQGPQMNTEAFF.

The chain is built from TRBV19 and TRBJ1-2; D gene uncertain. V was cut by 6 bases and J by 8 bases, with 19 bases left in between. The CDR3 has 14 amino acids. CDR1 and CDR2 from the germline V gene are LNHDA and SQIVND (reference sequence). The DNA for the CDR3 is TGTGCCAGTAGAGAAAGCCCTGGGCCCGCGGGCTACACCTTC. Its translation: CASRESPGPAGYTF.

The CDR3 region has the DNA TGTGCCAGCAGTTATCAGGCGAACACTGAAGCTTTCTTT. Its translation is CASSYQANTEAFF. The rearrangement links TRBV6-5 to TRBJ1-1; D unresolved. V was cut by 3 bases and J by 1 base, with 6 bases left in between. The CDR3 is 13 amino acids. CDR1 MNHEY and CDR2 SVGAGI come from the germline V gene.

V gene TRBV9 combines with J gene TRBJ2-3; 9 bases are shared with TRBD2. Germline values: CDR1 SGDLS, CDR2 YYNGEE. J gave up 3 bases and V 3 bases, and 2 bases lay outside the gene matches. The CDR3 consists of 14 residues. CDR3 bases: TGTGCCAGCAGCGGGACTAGCGCTACAGATACGCAGTATTTT. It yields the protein CASSGTSATDTQYF.

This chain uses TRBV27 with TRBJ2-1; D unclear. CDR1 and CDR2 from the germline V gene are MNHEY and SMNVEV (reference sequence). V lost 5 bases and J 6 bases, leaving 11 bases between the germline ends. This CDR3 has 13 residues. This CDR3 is CASSTPLANEQFF. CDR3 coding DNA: TGTGCCAGCAGTACCCCACTCGCCAATGAGCAGTTCTTC.

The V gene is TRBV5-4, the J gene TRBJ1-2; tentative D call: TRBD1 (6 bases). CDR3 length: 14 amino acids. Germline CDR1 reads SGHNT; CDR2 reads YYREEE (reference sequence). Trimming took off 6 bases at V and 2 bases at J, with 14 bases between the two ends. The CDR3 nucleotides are TGTGCCAGCACGGACAGCTCCGCGAACTATGGCTACACCTTC. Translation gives CASTDSSANYGYTF.

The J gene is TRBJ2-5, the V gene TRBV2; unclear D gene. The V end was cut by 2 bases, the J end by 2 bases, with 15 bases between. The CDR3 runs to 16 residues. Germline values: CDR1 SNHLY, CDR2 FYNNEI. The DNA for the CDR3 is TGTGCCAGCAGTGAAACGGTTTCTGGAGCTCAAGAGACCCAGTACTTC. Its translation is CASSETVSGAQETQYF. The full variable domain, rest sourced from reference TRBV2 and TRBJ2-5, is EPEVTQTPSHQVTQMGQEVILRCVPISNHLYFYWYRQILGQKVEFLVSFYNNEISEKSEIFDDQFSVERPDGSNFTLKIRSTKLEDSAMYFCASSETVSGAQETQYFGPGTRLLVL.

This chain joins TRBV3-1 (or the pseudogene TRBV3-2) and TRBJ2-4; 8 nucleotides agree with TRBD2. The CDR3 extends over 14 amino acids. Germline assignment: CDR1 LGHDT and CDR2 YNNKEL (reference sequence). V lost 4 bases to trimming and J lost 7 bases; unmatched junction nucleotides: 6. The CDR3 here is CASSPRGLENIQYF. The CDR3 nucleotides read TGTGCCAGCAGCCCCCGGGGACTAGAGAACATTCAGTACTTC.